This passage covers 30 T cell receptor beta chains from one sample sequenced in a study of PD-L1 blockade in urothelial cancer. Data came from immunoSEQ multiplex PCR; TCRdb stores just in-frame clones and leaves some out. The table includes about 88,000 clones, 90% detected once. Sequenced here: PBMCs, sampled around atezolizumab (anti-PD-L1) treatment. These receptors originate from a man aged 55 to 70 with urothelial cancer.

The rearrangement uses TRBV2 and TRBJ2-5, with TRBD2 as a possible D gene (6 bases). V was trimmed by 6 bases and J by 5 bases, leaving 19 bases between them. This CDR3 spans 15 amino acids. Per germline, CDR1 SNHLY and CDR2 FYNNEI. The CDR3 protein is CASREPPGGGETQYF. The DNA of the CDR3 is TGTGCCAGCAGGGAACCCCCCGGGGGTGGGGAGACCCAGTACTTC.

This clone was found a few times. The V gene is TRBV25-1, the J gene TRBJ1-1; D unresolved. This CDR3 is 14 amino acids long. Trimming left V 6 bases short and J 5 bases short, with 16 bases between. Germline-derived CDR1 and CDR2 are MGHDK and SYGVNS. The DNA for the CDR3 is TGTGCCAGCAGCGTAGGCGGGGTGGGAACTGAAGCTTTCTTT. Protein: CASSVGGVGTEAFF.

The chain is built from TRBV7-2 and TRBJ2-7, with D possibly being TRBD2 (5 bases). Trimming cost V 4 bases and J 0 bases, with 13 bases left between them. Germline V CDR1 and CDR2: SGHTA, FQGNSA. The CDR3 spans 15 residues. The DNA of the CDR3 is TGTGCCAGCAGCTCGGACCCGAGGGCCTCCTACGAGCAGTACTTC. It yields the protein CASSSDPRASYEQYF.

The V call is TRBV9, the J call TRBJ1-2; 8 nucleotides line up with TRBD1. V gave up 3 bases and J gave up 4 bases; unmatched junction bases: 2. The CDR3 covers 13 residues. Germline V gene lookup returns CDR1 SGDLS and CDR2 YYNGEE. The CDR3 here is CASSGTGFYGYTF. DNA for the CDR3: TGTGCCAGCAGCGGGACAGGGTTCTATGGCTACACCTTC.

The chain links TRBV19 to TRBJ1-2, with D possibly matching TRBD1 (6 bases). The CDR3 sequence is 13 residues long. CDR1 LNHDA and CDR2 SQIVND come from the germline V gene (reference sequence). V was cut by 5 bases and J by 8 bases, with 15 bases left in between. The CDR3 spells CASSWSGARGYTF. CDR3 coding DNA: TGTGCCAGTAGTTGGTCAGGGGCGCGCGGCTACACCTTC.

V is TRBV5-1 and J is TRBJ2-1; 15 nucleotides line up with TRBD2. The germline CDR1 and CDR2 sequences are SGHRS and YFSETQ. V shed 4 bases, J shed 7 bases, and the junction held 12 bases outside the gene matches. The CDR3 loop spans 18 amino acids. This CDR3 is CASSTFGLAGGPGNEQFF. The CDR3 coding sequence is TGCGCCAGCAGCACCTTCGGACTAGCGGGGGGGCCGGGTAATGAGCAGTTCTTC.

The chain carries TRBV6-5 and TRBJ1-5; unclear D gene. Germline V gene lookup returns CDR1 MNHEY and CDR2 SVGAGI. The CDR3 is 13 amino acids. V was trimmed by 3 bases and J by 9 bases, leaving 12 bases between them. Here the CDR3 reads CASSYRDSGPQHF. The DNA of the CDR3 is TGTGCCAGCAGTTATCGGGATTCGGGGCCCCAGCATTTT.

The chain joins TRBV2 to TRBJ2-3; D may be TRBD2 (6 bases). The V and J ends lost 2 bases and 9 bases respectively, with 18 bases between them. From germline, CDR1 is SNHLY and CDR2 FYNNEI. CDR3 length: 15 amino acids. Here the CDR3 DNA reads TGTGCCAGCAGTGAAAGTCCCGGGACTCGTATGACGCAGTATTTT. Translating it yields CASSESPGTRMTQYF. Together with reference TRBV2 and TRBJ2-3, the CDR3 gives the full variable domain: EPEVTQTPSHQVTQMGQEVILRCVPISNHLYFYWYRQILGQKVEFLVSFYNNEISEKSEIFDDQFSVERPDGSNFTLKIRSTKLEDSAMYFCASSESPGTRMTQYFGPGTRLTVL.

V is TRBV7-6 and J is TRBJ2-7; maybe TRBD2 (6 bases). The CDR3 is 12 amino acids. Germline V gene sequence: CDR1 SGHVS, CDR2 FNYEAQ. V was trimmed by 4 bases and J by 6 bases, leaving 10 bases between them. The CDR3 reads CASSSGLPEQYF. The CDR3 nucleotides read TGTGCCAGCAGCTCAGGACTACCCGAGCAGTACTTC.

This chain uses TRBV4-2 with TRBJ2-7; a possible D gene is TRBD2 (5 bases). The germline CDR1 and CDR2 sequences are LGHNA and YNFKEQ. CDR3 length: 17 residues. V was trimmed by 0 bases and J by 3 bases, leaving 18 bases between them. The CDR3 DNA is TGTGCCAGCAGCCAAGATTTCCTCGACCACCGGGGCTACGAGCAGTACTTC. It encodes CASSQDFLDHRGYEQYF.

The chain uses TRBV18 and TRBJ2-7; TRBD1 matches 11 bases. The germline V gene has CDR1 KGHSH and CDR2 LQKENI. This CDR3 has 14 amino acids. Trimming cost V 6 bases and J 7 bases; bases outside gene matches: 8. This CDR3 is CASSSGTGGREQYF. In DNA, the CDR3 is TGTGCCAGCTCGTCCGGGACAGGGGGTAGGGAGCAGTACTTC.

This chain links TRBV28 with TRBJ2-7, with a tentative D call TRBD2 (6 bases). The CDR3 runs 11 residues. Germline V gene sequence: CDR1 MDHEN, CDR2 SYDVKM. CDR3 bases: TGTGCTTCGGGGGATGAGTACGAGCAGTACTTC. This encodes CASGDEYEQYF.

Here the CDR3 reads CAWSVQGGGDTQYF. The DNA of the CDR3 is TGTGCCTGGAGTGTACAGGGCGGGGGGGATACGCAGTATTTT. The rearrangement uses TRBV30 and TRBJ2-3; TRBD2 aligns across 8 bases. The CDR3 consists of 14 residues. The germline gives CDR1 GTSNPN, CDR2 SVGIG (reference sequence). With V trimmed by 0 bases and J by 6 bases, 5 bases remained unmatched.

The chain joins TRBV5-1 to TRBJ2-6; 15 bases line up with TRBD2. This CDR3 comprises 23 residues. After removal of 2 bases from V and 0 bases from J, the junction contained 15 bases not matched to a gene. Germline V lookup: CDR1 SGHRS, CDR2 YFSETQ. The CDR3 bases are TGCGCCAGCAGCTTCCCGGGGACTAGCGGGAGGCAAGAACTGTACTCTGGGGCCAACGTCCTGACTTTC. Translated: CASSFPGTSGRQELYSGANVLTF.

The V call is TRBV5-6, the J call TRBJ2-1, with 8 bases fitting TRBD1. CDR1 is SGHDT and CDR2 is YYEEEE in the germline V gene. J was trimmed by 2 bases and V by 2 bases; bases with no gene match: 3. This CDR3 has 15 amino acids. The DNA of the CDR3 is TGTGCCAGCAGCTTCGACAGGGGACCCTACAATGAGCAGTTCTTC. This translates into CASSFDRGPYNEQFF.

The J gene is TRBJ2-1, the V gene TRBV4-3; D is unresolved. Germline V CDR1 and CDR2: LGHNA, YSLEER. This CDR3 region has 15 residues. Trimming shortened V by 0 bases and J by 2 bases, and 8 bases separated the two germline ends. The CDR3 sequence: CASSQEVGAYNEQFF. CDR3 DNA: TGCGCCAGCAGCCAAGAGGTGGGCGCCTACAATGAGCAGTTCTTC.

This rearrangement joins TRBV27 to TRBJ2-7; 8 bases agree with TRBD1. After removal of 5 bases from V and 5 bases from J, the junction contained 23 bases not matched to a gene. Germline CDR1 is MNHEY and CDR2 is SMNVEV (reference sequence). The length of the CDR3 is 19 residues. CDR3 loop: CASSQIVRPLGQGADEQYF. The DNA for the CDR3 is TGTGCCAGCAGTCAAATAGTCCGTCCCCTGGGGCAGGGGGCCGACGAGCAGTACTTC.

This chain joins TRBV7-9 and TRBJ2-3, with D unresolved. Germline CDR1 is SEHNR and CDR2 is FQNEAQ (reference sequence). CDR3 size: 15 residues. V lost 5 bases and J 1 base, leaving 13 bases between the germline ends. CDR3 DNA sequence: TGTGCCAGCAGCGCCGATGCGACTGGCACAGATACGCAGTATTTT. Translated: CASSADATGTDTQYF.

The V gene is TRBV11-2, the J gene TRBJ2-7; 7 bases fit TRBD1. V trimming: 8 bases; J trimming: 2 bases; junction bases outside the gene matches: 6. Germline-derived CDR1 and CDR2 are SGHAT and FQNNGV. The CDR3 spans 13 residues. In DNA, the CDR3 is TGTGCCAGCCGCGGACAGGCGACCTACGAGCAGTACTTC. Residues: CASRGQATYEQYF.

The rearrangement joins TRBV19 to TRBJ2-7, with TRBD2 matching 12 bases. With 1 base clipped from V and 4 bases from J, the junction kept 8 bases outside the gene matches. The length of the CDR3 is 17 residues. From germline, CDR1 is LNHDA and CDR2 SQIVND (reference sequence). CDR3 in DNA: TGTGCCAGTAGTATAGGACCTGGACTAGCGGGGAAATACGAGCAGTACTTC. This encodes CASSIGPGLAGKYEQYF.

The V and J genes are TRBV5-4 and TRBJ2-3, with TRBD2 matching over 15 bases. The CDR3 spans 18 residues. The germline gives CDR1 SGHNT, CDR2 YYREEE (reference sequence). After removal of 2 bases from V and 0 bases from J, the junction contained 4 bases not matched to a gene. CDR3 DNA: TGTGCCAGCAGCTTTGGGACTAGCGGGGGGAGTAGCACAGATACGCAGTATTTT. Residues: CASSFGTSGGSSTDTQYF.

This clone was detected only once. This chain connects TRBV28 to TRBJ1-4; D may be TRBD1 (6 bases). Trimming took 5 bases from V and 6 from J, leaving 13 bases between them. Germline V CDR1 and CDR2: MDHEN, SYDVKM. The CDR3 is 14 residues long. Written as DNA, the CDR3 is TGTGCCAGCAGTCTACAGGGTCGGGATGAAAAACTGTTTTTT. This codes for CASSLQGRDEKLFF.

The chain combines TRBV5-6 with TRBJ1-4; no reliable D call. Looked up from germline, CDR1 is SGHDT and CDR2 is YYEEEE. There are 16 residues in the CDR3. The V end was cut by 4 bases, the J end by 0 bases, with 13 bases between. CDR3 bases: TGTGCCAGCAGCATCCTGACACCTACAACTAATGAAAAACTGTTTTTT. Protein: CASSILTPTTNEKLFF. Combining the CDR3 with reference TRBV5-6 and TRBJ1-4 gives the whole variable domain DAGVTQSPTHLIKTRGQQVTLRCSPKSGHDTVSWYQQALGQGPQFIFQYYEEEERQRGNFPDRFSGHQFPNYSSELNVNALLLGDSALYLCASSILTPTTNEKLFFGSGTQLSVL.

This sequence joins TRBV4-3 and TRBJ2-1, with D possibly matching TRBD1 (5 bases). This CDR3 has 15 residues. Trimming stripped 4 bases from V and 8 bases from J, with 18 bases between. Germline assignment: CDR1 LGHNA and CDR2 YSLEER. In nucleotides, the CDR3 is TGCGCCAGCAGCCCTATCACAGGTTCGCTAGATGAGCAGTTCTTC. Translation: CASSPITGSLDEQFF.

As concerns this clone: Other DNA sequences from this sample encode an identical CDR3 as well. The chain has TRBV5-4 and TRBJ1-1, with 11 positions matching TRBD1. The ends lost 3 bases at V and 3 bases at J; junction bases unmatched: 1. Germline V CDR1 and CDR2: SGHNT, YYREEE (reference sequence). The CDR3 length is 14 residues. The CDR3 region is CASSSGQGDTEAFF. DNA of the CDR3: TGTGCCAGCAGCTCGGGACAGGGGGACACTGAAGCTTTCTTT.

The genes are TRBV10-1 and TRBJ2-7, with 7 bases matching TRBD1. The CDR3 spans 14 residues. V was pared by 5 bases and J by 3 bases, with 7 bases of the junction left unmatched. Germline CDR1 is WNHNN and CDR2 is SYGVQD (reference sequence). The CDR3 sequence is CASSPPGQFYEQYF. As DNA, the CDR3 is TGCGCCAGCAGTCCCCCGGGACAGTTCTACGAGCAGTACTTC.

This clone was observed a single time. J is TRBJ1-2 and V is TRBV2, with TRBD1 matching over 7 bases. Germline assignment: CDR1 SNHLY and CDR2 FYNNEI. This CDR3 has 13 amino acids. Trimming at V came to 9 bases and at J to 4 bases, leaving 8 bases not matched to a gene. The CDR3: CASDIQGSYGYTF. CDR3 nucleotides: TGTGCCAGTGACATACAGGGGTCCTATGGCTACACCTTC.

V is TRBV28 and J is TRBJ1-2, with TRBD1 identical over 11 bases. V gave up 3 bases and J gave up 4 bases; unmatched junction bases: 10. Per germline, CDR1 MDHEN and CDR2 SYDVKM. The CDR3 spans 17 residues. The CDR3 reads CASSLAGTGGKSYGYTF. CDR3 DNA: TGTGCCAGCAGTTTGGCGGGGACAGGGGGAAAGTCCTATGGCTACACCTTC.

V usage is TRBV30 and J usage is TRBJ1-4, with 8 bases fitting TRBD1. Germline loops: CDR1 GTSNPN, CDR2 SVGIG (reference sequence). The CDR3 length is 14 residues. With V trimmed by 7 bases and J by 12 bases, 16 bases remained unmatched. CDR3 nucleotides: TGTGCCTCCTCACCCCCGGACAGGGTGGTCGAACTGTTTTTT. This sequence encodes CASSPPDRVVELFF.

The CDR3 nucleotides read TGTGCCAGTAGCCTGGACATGAACTATGGCTACACCTTC. Translated, it gives CASSLDMNYGYTF. The J gene is TRBJ1-2, the V gene TRBV19, with D tentatively TRBD1 (5 bases). The CDR3 is 13 residues long. V was trimmed by 6 bases and J by 2 bases, leaving 10 bases between them. CDR1 is LNHDA and CDR2 is SQIVND in the germline V gene (reference sequence).